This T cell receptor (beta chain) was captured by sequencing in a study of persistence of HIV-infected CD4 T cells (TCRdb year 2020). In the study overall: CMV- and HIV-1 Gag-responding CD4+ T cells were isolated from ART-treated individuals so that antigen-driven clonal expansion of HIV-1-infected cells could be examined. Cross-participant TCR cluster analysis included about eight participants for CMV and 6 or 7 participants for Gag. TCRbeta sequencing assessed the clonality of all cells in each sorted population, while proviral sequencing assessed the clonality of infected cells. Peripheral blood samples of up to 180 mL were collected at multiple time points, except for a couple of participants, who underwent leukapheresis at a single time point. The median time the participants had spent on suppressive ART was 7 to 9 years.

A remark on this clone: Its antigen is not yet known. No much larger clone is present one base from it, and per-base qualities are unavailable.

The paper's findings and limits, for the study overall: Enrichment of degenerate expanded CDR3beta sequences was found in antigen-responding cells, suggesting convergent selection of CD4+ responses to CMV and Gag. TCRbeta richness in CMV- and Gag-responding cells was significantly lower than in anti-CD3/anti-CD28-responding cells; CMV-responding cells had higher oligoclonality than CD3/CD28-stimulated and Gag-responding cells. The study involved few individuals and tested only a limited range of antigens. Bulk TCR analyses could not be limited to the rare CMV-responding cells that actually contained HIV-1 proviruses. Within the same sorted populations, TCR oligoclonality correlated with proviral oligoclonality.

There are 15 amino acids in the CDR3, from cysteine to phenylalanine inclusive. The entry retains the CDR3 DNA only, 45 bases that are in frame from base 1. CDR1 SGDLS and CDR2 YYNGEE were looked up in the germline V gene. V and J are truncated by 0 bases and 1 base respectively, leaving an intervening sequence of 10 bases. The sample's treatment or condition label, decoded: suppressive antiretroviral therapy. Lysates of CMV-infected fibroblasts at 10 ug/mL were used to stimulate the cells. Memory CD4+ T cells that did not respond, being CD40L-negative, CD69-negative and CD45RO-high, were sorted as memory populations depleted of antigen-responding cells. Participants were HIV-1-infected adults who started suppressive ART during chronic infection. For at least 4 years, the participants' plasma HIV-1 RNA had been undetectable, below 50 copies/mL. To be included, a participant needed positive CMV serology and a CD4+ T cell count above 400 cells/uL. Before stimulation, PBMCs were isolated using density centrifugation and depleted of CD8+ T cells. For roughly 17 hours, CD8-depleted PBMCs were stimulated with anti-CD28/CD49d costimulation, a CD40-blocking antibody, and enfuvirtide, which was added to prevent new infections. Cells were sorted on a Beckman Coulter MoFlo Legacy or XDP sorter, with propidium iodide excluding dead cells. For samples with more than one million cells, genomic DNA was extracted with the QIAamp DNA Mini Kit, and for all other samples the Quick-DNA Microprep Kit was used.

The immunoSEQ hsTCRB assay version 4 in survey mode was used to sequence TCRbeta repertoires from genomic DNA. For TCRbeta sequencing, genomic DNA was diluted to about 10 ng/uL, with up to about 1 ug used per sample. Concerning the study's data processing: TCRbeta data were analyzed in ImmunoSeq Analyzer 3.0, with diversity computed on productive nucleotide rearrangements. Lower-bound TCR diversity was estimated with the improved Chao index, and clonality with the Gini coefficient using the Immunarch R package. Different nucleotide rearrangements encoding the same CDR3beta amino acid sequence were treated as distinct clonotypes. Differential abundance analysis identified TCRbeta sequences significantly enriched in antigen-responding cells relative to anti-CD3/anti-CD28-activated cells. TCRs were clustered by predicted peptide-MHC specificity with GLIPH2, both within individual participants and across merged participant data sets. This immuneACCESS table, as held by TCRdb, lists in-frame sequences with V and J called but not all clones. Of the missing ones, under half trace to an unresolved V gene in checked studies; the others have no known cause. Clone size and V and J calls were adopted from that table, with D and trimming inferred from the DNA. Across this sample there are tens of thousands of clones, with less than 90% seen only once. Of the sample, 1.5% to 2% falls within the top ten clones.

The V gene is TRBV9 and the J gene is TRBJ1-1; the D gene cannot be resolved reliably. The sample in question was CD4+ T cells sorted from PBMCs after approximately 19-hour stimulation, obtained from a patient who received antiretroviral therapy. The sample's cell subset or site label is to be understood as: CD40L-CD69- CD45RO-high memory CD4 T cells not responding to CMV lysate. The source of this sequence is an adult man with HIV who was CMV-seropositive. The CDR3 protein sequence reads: CASSVGIRPNTEAFF. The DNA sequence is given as TGTGCCAGCAGCGTAGGGATTAGACCGAACACTGAAGCTTTCTTT.